The entry below gives a single T cell receptor beta chain sequence along with its context. Its antigen is not known. These data belong to a study of T cells in Graves' hyperthyroidism and ophthalmopathy. In the study overall: Blood was drawn when the patient was first diagnosed and still untreated. Study-wide results and limits: Peripheral blood also featured most of the thyroid clonotypes expanded above 0.001.

Patients were aged 18 to 65, had disease duration under 2 months, and had newly diagnosed hyperthyroidism. The blood was taken when hyperthyroidism was first diagnosed, before any ophthalmopathy symptoms showed up. In germline, CDR1 is ENHRY, CDR2 SYGVKD. The CDR3 is 12 residues long. V was cut by 6 bases and J by 6 bases, with 11 bases left in between. Authors of the study amplified TCR beta CDR3 regions from RNA transcripts. HTBI primers drove first-round RT-PCR of the TCR CDR3. TCRdb reanalysed the multiplex PCR reads using MiXCR and keeps one entry per CDR3 protein. Of hundreds of thousands of distinct CDR3 sequences listed, around 20% were seen once; the top ten hold 16%.

The sample taken for sequencing was blood. The rearrangement links TRBV10-3 to TRBJ1-2; no reliable D call. The TCR was taken from a woman in her forties or fifties with Graves' hyperthyroidism that later progressed to Graves' ophthalmopathy. In DNA form, the CDR3 reads TGTGCCATCAGCCCAATGGCAGATGGCTACACCTTC. This gives the protein CAISPMADGYTF.